The rows below give T cell receptor beta chains drawn from one sample of a study of T cells in Graves' hyperthyroidism and ophthalmopathy. Each CDR3 protein is one row after TCRdb ran MiXCR on the multiplex PCR reads. The sample yields 300,000 to 450,000 distinct CDR3 sequences, over 10% seen once. The sample comprised blood. Receptors originate from a woman aged 18-29 years with Graves' hyperthyroidism. Both conserved end residues are part of each CDR3. D genes are given only for firm matches. Expanded clones get a size class; other rows say once, few or many, or leave the size out.

>TRBJ1-1|TRBV19|-|-
CTSTPQRTGTEAFF
TGTACCAGTACCCCCCAGCGCACTGGGACTGAAGCTTTCTTT
>TRBJ1-5|TRBV4-1|-|TRBD1
CASSQMDRENQPQHF
TGCGCCAGCAGCCAGATGGACAGGGAGAATCAGCCCCAGCATTTT
>TRBJ1-1|TRBV5-8|many|-
CASSPESWTEAFF
TGTGCCAGCAGCCCCGAGTCGTGGACTGAAGCTTTCTTT
>TRBJ2-1|TRBV20-1|few|-
CSARERRVTSYEQFF
TGCAGTGCTAGAGAACGGCGGGTGACCTCCTACGAGCAGTTCTTC
>TRBJ2-3|TRBV9|-|-
CASSVEAGSTDTQYF
TGTGCCAGCAGCGTAGAAGCAGGCTCCACAGATACGCAGTATTTT
>TRBJ1-3|TRBV13|many|-
CASSQQVLSGNTIYF
TGTGCCAGCAGCCAACAGGTCCTCTCTGGAAACACCATATATTTT
>TRBJ2-1|TRBV7-3|few|-
CASSSSDEQFF
TGTGCCAGCAGCTCCTCCGATGAGCAGTTCTTC
>TRBJ1-5|TRBV20-1|-|-
CSARDRVGGLQPQHF
TGCAGTGCTAGAGATAGGGTCGGGGGGCTTCAGCCCCAGCATTTT
>TRBJ2-5|TRBV28|many|-
CASSLPGGETQYF
TGTGCCAGCAGTTTACCAGGGGGGGAGACCCAGTACTTC
>TRBJ2-5|TRBV7-8|many|-
CASSQDSHQETQYF
TGTGCCAGCAGCCAAGACTCACACCAAGAGACCCAGTACTTC
>TRBJ1-1|TRBV7-8|many|-
CASNSGAMHTEAFF
TGTGCCAGCAACTCCGGGGCCATGCACACTGAAGCTTTCTTT
>TRBJ2-1|TRBV27|many|-
CASSFSIARQDEQFF
TGTGCCAGCAGTTTCTCAATAGCACGTCAAGATGAGCAGTTCTTC
>TRBJ2-3|TRBV3-1|many|TRBD2
CASSRGLAETDTQYF
TGTGCCAGCAGCCGGGGACTAGCGGAGACAGATACGCAGTATTTT
>TRBJ1-5|TRBV12-3/TRBV12-4|-|-
CASSLVGRGNNQPQHF
TGTGCCAGCAGTTTAGTGGGGAGGGGCAACAATCAGCCCCAGCATTTT
>TRBJ2-1|TRBV15|many|TRBD2
CATSRHLPTSGGYEQFF
TGTGCCACCAGCAGACACCTCCCGACTAGCGGGGGGTATGAGCAGTTCTTC
>TRBJ2-3|TRBV19|few|TRBD2
CASSRAGDNRDTQYF
TGTGCCAGTAGTCGAGCGGGAGATAATAGAGATACGCAGTATTTT
>TRBJ2-6|TRBV19|-|-
CASSMDSGSAGANVLTF
TGTGCCAGTAGTATGGACTCGGGATCTGCTGGGGCCAACGTCCTGACTTTC
>TRBJ1-6|TRBV30|few|TRBD1
CAWSSRGPGWNSPLHF
TGTGCCTGGAGTTCTAGGGGGCCCGGTTGGAATTCACCCCTCCACTTT
>TRBJ2-5|TRBV12-3/TRBV12-4|-|-
CASSLVTGGHETQYF
TGTGCCAGCAGCCTCGTGACAGGAGGTCATGAGACCCAGTACTTC
>TRBJ2-1|TRBV5-1|many|TRBD2
CASSTLSGGLYNEQFF
TGCGCCAGCAGCACCCTTAGCGGGGGACTTTACAATGAGCAGTTCTTC
>TRBJ1-2|TRBV12-3/TRBV12-4|many|-
CASSLRQEPNYGYTF
TGTGCCAGCAGTTTAAGACAGGAGCCTAACTATGGCTACACCTTC
>TRBJ2-1|TRBV5-1|many|-
CASSLAGLFNEQFF
TGCGCCAGCAGCTTGGCCGGGTTATTCAATGAGCAGTTCTTC
>TRBJ1-5|TRBV6-5|few|-
CASSYGANSNQPQHF
TGTGCCAGCAGTTACGGGGCGAATAGCAATCAGCCCCAGCATTTT
>TRBJ1-4|TRBV12-3/TRBV12-4|many|TRBD1
CASSFLGTGLLVDEKLFF
TGTGCCAGCAGTTTTTTGGGGACAGGGCTTTTGGTTGATGAAAAACTGTTTTTT
>TRBJ1-1|TRBV14|many|-
CASSQYGGRSAFF
TGTGCCAGCAGCCAATACGGGGGACGGTCAGCTTTCTTT
>TRBJ1-2|TRBV10-3|few|-
CAISESRTDYGYTF
TGTGCCATCAGTGAGTCGAGGACGGACTATGGCTACACCTTC
>TRBJ1-1|TRBV6-1|many|-
CASSETGRTEAFF
TGTGCCAGCAGTGAAACAGGGAGGACTGAAGCTTTCTTT